Listed below are T cell receptor beta chains from one sample, sequenced in a study of vaccination and CD4 T cells after COVID-19. Their specific antigens are unknown. TCRdb passed the PCR reads through MiXCR, listing each CDR3 protein once. The repertoire holds some 4,400 distinct CDR3 sequences, with 21% as singletons. This material consisted of CD4+ T cells from blood, cultured in vitro, taken after SARS-CoV-2 vaccination. Receptors originate from a human donor who had recovered from COVID-19. Each CDR3 is given with its conserved first and last residue. The D gene is left open where the match is weak. Size values are once, few and many counts, or a class for expanded clones, and some rows have none.

TRBJ1-5 NA TRBV6-1 hyperexpanded TGTGCCAGCAGTGATGGTAGGTTCCAGCATTTT CASSDGRFQHF
TRBJ2-2 NA TRBV7-9 few TGTGCCAGCAGCCCCTTGGGGGCCGGTCACGGGGAGCTGTTTTTT CASSPLGAGHGELFF
TRBJ1-1 TRBD1 TRBV29-1 few TGTAGCGCGACAGGGGCTGAAGCTTTCTTT CSATGAEAFF
TRBJ1-2 NA TRBV7-9 few TGTGCCAGCAGCTCCTCGGGAGGGCCCGCTAACTATGGCTACACCTTC CASSSSGGPANYGYTF
TRBJ2-5 NA TRBV6-1 medium-sized TGTGCCAGCAGTAGACAGCCCCAAGAGACCCAGTACTTC CASSRQPQETQYF
TRBJ2-7 NA TRBV24-1 medium-sized TGTGCCACCAGTGAGGGCCCCCTGGCCGAGCAGTACTTC CATSEGPLAEQYF
TRBJ2-1 NA TRBV7-3 few TGTGCCAGCAGCCCGCCCCTGGGGGTGCAGTTCTTC CASSPPLGVQFF
TRBJ2-5 TRBD2 TRBV20-1 medium-sized TGCAGTGCTCCGGGACACAGCGGGGGTTTCCGAGAGACCCAGTACTTC CSAPGHSGGFRETQYF
TRBJ1-1 NA TRBV6-1 NA TGTGCCAGCAGCCCCCCTATGGACACTGAAGCTTTCTTT CASSPPMDTEAFF
TRBJ2-1 TRBD2 TRBV10-3 NA TGTGCCATCAAAGCGACTAGCGGGGGGAATGAGCAGTTCTTC CAIKATSGGNEQFF
TRBJ1-3 TRBD1 TRBV7-9 NA TGTGCCAGCAGCTCCCCAACCGGGACAGCTGGAAACACCATATATTTT CASSSPTGTAGNTIYF
TRBJ1-2 NA TRBV7-2 NA TGTGCCAGCAGCTTAGAACGAATGGGTGTGGCGCAGGGGACCTATGGCTACACCTTC CASSLERMGVAQGTYGYTF
TRBJ1-1 NA TRBV6-1 few TGTGCCAGCAGTGAAGACCCGCAGGGAAGTTGGAACACTGAAGCTTTCTTT CASSEDPQGSWNTEAFF
TRBJ2-1 TRBD1 TRBV7-2 few TGTGCCAGCAGCTTATCCGGGACAGGGTACAATGAGCAGTTCTTC CASSLSGTGYNEQFF
TRBJ1-1 NA TRBV20-1 few TGCAGTGCTAGACGGGCAGGGACCATGAACACTGAAGCTTTCTTT CSARRAGTMNTEAFF
TRBJ2-1 NA TRBV7-3 NA TGTGCCAGCAGCAAAGCCCCACTAGTGGCCCTTACAATATACAATGAGCAGTTCTTC CASSKAPLVALTIYNEQFF
TRBJ1-5 NA TRBV19 once TGTGCCGTCGTTGGTCCTGGCCCCCAGCCCCAGCATTTT CAVVGPGPQPQHF
TRBJ1-5 NA TRBV6-4 NA TGTGCCAGCAGTGAAACAGGGATTGGGGGCAATCAGCCCCAGCATTTT CASSETGIGGNQPQHF
TRBJ1-1 NA TRBV4-1 NA TGCGCCAGCAGCCAATTTACCGTGGGGGGCACTGAAGCTTTCTTT CASSQFTVGGTEAFF
TRBJ1-2 NA TRBV20-1 NA TGCAGTGCTAGATGGGAGGCCGGGCCTTTTAACTATGGCTACACCTTC CSARWEAGPFNYGYTF
TRBJ1-1 NA TRBV7-8 few TGTGCCAGCAGCTCCTGGGGGGGGCGGGTGAACACTGAAGCTTTCTTT CASSSWGGRVNTEAFF
TRBJ2-3 TRBD2 TRBV28 medium-sized TGTGCCAGCAGTCCCGGACTAGCGGCCGTGGATACGCAGTATTTT CASSPGLAAVDTQYF
TRBJ2-7 NA TRBV6-1 NA TGTGCCAGCAAAAAAAGCGGGGACAGCTCCTACGAGCAGTACTTC CASKKSGDSSYEQYF
TRBJ2-2 NA TRBV5-4 once TGTGCCAGCAGCCCTGGGGGCAGGGGGGGCGGGGAGCTGTTTTTT CASSPGGRGGGELFF
TRBJ2-3 TRBD1 TRBV7-9 medium-sized TGTGCCAGCAGCCCTAGGGGGCTCGAAGGGGATACGCAGTATTTT CASSPRGLEGDTQYF
TRBJ1-6 NA TRBV6-1 NA TGTGCCAGCAGAATCACAGGGAGCTCCTATAATTCACCCCCCCACTTT CASRITGSSYNSPPHF
TRBJ2-3 TRBD1 TRBV14 once TGTGCCAGCACCCCGACAGGGGGGGATACGCAGTATTTT CASTPTGGDTQYF
TRBJ2-5 NA TRBV6-2/TRBV6-3 few TGTGCCAGCAGTTACCTCCGGGGCCAAGAGACCCAGTACTTC CASSYLRGQETQYF
TRBJ2-1 NA TRBV20-1 medium-sized TGCAGTGCTAGACAGGCCAATGAGCAGTTCTTC CSARQANEQFF